One T cell receptor (beta chain) is described in this entry. Its antigen is still unknown. Per-base quality was not reported, and no clone a single base away is much larger than it. What the treatment or condition label conveys for this sample: allogeneic hematopoietic cell transplantation with graft depleted of TCRalphabeta T cells and CD19 B cells. Transplant recipients were children who received TCRalphabeta/CD19-depleted allogeneic hematopoietic cell grafts. The record originates from a study of T-cell reconstitution after alpha-beta-depleted transplantation in children listed by TCRdb under 2016. Background for the entire study: The study quantitatively tracked T-cell immune reconstitution after TCRalphabeta/CD19-depleted allogeneic hematopoietic cell transplantation in children using TCR repertoire profiling.

Overall study outcomes, separate from this receptor: Over subsequent months, a decline in hyperexpanded clone frequencies was noted, and after one year, T-cell counts and TCRbeta diversity were mostly ascribed to newly produced T cells. The apparently early alphabetaT-cell count recovery about two months after transplant was reportedly dependent on only several hundred rapidly expanded clones derived from non-depleted graft cells. The high TCRbeta diversity at day 60 in some patients was ascribed to recipient T cells and intrathymic progenitors that had survived conditioning.

CDR1 MNHEY and CDR2 SMNVEV are derived from the germline V gene (reference sequence). Between the V and J ends, shortened by 2 bases and 8 bases respectively, the junction contains 10 bases. Reading from cysteine to phenylalanine, the CDR3 counts 13 amino acids. Only CDR3 DNA remains: 39 bases, in frame from the first base. Library creation used PCR. This sample was sequenced with an Illumina HiSeq 2500. Molecular barcoding was employed in the preparation of TCR libraries, with unique molecular identifiers being used to normalize TCRbeta repertoire quantification. The raw public data were reprocessed by TCRdb itself: fastp quality trimming at Q25, MiXCR clonotype calling, in-frame beta chains only. CDR3 protein duplicates are merged, each entry listing the most common genes and DNA. The sample table records fewer than 550,000 distinct CDR3 sequences; about 10% of these occur just once. The ten largest clones add up to roughly 15% of the sample.

The sequence links TRBV27 to TRBJ2-1, with a tentative D gene TRBD2 over 6 matching bases. The sequence was collected from a female patient between 2 and 15 years old who had a stem cell transplant for aplastic anemia, so the T cells may come from the graft donor. Here the sequenced sample was PBMCs, mostly from graft donor cells, taken 180 days after TCRalphabeta/CD19-depleted stem cell transplant. In nucleotide form, the sequence is TGTGCCAGCAGTTTACTAGGAGGGTATGAGCAGTTCTTC. Its amino acids are CASSLLGGYEQFF.